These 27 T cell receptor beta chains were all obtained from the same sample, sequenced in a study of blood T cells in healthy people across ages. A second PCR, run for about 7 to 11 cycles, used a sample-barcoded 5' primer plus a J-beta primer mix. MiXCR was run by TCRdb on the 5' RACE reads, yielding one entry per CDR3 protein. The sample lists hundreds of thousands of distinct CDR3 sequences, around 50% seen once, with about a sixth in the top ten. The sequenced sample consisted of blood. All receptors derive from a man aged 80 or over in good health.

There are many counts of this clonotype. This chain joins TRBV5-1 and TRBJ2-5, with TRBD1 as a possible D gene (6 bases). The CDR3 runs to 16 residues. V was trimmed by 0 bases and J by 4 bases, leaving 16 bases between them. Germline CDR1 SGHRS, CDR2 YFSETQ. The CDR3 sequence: CASSLAGLSGVETQYF. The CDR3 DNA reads TGCGCCAGCAGCTTGGCCGGTCTTTCAGGGGTAGAGACCCAGTACTTC.

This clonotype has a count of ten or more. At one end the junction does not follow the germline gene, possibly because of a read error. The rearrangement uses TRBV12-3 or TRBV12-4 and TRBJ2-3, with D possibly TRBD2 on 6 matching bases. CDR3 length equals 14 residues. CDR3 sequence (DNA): TGTGCCAGCAGTTTGGCGGGGAGAGCAGATGCGCAGTATTTT. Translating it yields CASSLAGRADAQYF.

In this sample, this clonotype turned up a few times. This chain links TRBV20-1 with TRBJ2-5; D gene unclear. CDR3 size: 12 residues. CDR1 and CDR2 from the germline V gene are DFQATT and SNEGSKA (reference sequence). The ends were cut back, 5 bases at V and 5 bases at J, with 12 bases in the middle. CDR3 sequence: CSAPTARETQYF. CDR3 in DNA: TGCAGTGCTCCGACCGCACGGGAGACCCAGTACTTC.

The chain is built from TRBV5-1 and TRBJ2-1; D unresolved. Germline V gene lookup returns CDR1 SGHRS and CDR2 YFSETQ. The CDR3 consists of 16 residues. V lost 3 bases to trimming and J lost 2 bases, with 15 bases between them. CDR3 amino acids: CASSSSLGGAYNEQFF. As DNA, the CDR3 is TGCGCCAGCAGCTCTTCCCTTGGCGGAGCCTACAATGAGCAGTTCTTC.

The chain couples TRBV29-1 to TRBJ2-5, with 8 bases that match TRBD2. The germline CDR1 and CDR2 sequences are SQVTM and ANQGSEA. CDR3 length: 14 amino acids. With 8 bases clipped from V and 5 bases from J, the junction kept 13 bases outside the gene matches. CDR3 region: CSWELAGLGETQYF. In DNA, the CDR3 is TGCAGCTGGGAGCTAGCGGGCCTCGGGGAGACCCAGTACTTC.

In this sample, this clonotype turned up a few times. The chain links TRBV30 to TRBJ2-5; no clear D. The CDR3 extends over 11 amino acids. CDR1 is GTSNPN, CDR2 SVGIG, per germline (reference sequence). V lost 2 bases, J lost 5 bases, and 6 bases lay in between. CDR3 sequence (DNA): TGTGCCTGGAGTAAACGGGAGACCCAGTACTTC. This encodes CAWSKRETQYF.

The CDR3 loop reads CASSEGGTKGETQYF. The CDR3 DNA reads as TGCGCCAGCAGCGAGGGTGGGACGAAGGGGGAGACCCAGTACTTC. The chain combines TRBV5-1 with TRBJ2-5; D possibly uses TRBD1 or TRBD2 (5 bases each). The CDR3 has 15 amino acids. Germline V lookup: CDR1 SGHRS, CDR2 YFSETQ. The V end lost 4 bases, the J end lost 5 bases, and 18 bases lay between the germline ends. The full variable domain, in which reference TRBV5-1 and TRBJ2-5 provide the parts outside the CDR3, is KAGVTQTPRYLIKTRGQQVTLSCSPISGHRSVSWYQQTPGQGLQFLFEYFSETQRNKGNFPGRFSGRQFSNSRSEMNVSTLELGDSALYLCASSEGGTKGETQYFGPGTRLLVL.

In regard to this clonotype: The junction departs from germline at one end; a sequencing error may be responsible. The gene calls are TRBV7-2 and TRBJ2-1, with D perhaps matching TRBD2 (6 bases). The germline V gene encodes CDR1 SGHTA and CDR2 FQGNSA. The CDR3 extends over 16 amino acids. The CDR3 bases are TGCGCCAGCAGCTTGGCAGTCGGGGGATCCTACAATGAGCAGTTCTTC. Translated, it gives CASSLAVGGSYNEQFF.

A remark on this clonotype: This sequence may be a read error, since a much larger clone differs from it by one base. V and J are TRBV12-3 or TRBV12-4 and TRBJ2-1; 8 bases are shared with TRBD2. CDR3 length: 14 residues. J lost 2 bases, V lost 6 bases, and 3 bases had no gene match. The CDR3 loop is CASSALAAYNEQFF. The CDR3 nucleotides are TGTGCCAGCAGCGCACTAGCGGCCTACAATGAGCAGTTCTTC.

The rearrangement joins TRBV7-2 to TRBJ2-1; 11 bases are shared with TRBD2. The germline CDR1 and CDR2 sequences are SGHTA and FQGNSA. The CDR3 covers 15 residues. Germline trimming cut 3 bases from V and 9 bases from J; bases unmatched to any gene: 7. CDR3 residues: CASSFGLAGDSEQFF. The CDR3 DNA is TGTGCCAGCAGCTTCGGACTAGCGGGCGACAGTGAGCAGTTCTTC.

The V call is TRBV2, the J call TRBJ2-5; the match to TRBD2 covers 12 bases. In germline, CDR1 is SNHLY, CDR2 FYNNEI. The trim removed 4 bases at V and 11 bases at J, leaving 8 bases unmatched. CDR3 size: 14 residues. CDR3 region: CASSGTSGAYGQYF. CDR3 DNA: TGTGCCAGCAGTGGGACTAGCGGGGCCTACGGGCAGTACTTC.

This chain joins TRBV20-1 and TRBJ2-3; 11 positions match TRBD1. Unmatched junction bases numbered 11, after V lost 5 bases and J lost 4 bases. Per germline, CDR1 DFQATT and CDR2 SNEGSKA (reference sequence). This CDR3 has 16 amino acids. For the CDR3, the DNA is TGCAGTGCTGGAACCCCGGGACAGGGGGGACCAGATACGCAGTATTTT. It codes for CSAGTPGQGGPDTQYF.

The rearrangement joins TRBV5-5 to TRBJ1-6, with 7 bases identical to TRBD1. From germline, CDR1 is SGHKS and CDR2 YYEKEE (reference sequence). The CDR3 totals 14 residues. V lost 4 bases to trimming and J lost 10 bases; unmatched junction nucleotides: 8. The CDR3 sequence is CASSRTGDASPLHF. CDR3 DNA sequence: TGTGCCAGCAGCCGTACAGGGGACGCCTCACCCCTCCACTTT.

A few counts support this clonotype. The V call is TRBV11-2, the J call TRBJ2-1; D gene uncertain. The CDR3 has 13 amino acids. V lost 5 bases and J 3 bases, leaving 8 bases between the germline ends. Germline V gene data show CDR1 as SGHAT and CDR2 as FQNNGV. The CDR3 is CASSVTFYNEQFF. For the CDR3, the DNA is TGTGCCAGCAGCGTAACCTTCTACAATGAGCAGTTCTTC.

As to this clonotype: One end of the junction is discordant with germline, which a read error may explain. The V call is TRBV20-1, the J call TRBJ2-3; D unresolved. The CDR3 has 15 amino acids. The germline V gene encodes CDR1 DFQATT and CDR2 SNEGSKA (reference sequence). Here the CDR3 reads CSARERSYSTDTQYF. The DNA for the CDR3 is TGCAGTGCTAGAGAAAGGTCATATAGCACGGATACGCAGTATTTT.

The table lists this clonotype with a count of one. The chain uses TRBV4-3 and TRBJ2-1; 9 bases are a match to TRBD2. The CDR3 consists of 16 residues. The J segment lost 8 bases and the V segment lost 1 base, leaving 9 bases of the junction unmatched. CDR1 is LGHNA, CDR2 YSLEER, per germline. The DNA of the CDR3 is TGCGCCAGCAGCCAAGGAGCGGGACTAGCAAGCGATGAGCAGTTCTTC. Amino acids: CASSQGAGLASDEQFF.

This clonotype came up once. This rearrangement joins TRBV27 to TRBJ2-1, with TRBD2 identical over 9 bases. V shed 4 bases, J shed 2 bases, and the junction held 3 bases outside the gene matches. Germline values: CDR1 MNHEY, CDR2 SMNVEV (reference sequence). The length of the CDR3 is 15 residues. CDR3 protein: CASSSKRGAYNEQFF. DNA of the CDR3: TGTGCCAGCAGTTCGAAGCGGGGGGCCTACAATGAGCAGTTCTTC.

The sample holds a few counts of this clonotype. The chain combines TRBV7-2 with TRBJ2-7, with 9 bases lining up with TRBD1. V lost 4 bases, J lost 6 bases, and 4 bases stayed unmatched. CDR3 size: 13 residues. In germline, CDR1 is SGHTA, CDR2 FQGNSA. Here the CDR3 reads CASSSTGGVEQYF. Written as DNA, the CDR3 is TGTGCCAGCAGCTCTACAGGGGGCGTCGAGCAGTACTTC. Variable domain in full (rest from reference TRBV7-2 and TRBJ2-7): GAGVSQSPSNKVTEKGKDVELRCDPISGHTALYWYRQSLGQGLEFLIYFQGNSAPDKSGLPSDRFSAERTGGSVSTLTIQRTQQEDSAVYLCASSSTGGVEQYFGPGTRLTVT.

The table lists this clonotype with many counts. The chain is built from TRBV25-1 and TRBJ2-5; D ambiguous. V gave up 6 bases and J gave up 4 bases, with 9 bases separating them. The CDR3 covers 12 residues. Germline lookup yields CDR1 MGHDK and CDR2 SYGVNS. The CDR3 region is CASSLVLETQYF. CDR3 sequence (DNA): TGTGCCAGCAGCTTAGTTTTAGAGACCCAGTACTTC.

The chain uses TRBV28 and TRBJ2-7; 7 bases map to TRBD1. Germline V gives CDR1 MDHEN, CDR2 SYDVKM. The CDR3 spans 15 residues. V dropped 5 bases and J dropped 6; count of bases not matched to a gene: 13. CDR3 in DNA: TGTGCCAGCAGTACCTCAGGGGGTCCAGGGGGCGAGCAGTACTTC. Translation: CASSTSGGPGGEQYF.

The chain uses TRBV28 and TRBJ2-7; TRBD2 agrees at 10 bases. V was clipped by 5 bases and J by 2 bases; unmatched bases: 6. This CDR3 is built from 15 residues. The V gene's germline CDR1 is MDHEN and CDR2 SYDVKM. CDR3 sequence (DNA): TGTGCCAGCAGTGGATCTAGCGGGAGCCCCTACGAGCAGTACTTC. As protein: CASSGSSGSPYEQYF.

CDR3 DNA sequence: TGTGCCAGCAGTGTTTTGTGGAGCGAGAGGGGTACGCAGTATTTT. It is translated as CASSVLWSERGTQYF. The V gene is TRBV27, the J gene TRBJ2-3; the D gene could be TRBD1 or TRBD2 (5 bases each). Trimming stripped 5 bases from V and 8 bases from J, with 20 bases between. Per germline, CDR1 MNHEY and CDR2 SMNVEV (reference sequence). This CDR3 is 15 amino acids long.

This CDR3 is CAVGREGSYEQYF. For the CDR3, the DNA is TGTGCGGTCGGGCGGGAGGGCTCCTACGAGCAGTACTTC. This sequence joins TRBV7-9 and TRBJ2-7; 9 bases map to TRBD2. The germline gives CDR1 SEHNR, CDR2 FQNEAQ (reference sequence). The CDR3 sequence is 13 residues long.

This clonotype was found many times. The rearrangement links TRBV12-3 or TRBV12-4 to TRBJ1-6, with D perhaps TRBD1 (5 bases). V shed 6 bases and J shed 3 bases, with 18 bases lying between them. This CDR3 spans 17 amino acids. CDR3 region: CASSPRDGYRYNSPLHF. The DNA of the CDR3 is TGTGCCAGCAGCCCAAGGGACGGCTACCGCTATAATTCACCCCTCCACTTT.

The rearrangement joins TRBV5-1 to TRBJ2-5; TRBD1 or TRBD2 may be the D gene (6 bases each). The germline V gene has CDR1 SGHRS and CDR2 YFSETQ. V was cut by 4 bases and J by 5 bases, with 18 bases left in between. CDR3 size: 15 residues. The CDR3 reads CASSPGLDRMETQYF. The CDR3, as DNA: TGCGCCAGCAGCCCGGGACTCGACAGGATGGAGACCCAGTACTTC. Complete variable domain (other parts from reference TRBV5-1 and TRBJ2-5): KAGVTQTPRYLIKTRGQQVTLSCSPISGHRSVSWYQQTPGQGLQFLFEYFSETQRNKGNFPGRFSGRQFSNSRSEMNVSTLELGDSALYLCASSPGLDRMETQYFGPGTRLLVL.

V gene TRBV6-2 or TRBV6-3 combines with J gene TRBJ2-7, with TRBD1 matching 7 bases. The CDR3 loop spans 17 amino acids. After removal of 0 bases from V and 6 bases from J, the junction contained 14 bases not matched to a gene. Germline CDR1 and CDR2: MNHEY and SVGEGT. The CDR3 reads CASSYSITGAPGVEQYF. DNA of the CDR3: TGTGCCAGCAGTTACTCGATAACAGGGGCCCCTGGGGTCGAGCAGTACTTC.

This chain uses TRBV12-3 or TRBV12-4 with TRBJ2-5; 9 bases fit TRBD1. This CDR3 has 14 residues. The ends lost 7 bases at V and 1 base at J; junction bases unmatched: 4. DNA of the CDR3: TGTGCCAGCACCATGACAGGGGGCCAAGAGACCCAGTACTTC. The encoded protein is CASTMTGGQETQYF.